These 3 T cell receptor beta chains were sequenced from one sample in a study of blood T cell repertoires in COVID-19. The assay was immunoSEQ multiplex PCR, and TCRdb's table has in-frame clones only and misses some. The table includes 380,000 or so clones, about 89% detected once. Sequenced input: peripheral blood. These receptors were taken from a man between 40 and 49 years old with acute or convalescent COVID-19.

V usage is TRBV9 and J usage is TRBJ2-7; 13 bases are a match to TRBD2. V shed 4 bases and J 2 bases; nucleotides not matched to a gene: 12. Germline CDR1 SGDLS, CDR2 YYNGEE. The CDR3 contains 18 residues. CDR3 protein: CASSPNLKTSGRTYEQYF. CDR3 bases: TGTGCCAGCAGCCCGAACCTTAAGACTAGCGGGAGGACCTACGAGCAGTACTTC.

The chain carries TRBV2 and TRBJ2-5, with D perhaps TRBD2 (6 bases). The CDR3 covers 14 residues. V was shortened by 6 bases and J by 5 bases, with 16 bases between the two germline ends. Germline V gene lookup returns CDR1 SNHLY and CDR2 FYNNEI. The DNA of the CDR3 is TGTGCCAGCAGCAAGGGAGGAAGGGCTGAGACCCAGTACTTC. This gives the protein CASSKGGRAETQYF.

V usage is TRBV6-1 and J usage is TRBJ2-7; D possibly corresponds to TRBD2 (6 bases). This CDR3 is 15 amino acids long. V shed 7 bases and J shed 5 bases, with 21 bases lying between them. Looked up from germline, CDR1 is MNHNS and CDR2 is SASEGT. CDR3 amino acids: CASTQETGVLHEQYF. The DNA for the CDR3 is TGTGCCAGCACCCAGGAAACGGGGGTTTTACACGAGCAGTACTTC.